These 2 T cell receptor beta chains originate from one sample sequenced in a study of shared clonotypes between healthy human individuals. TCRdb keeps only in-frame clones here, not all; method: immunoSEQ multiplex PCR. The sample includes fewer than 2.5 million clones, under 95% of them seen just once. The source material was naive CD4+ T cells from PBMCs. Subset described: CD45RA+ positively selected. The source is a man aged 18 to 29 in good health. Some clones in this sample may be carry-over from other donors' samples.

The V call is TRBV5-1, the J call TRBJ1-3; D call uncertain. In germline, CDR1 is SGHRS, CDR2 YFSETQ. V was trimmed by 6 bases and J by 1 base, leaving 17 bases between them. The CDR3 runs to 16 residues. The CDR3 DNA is TGCGCCAGCACCGTGATTCCGGGATTTTCTGGAAACACCATATATTTT. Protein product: CASTVIPGFSGNTIYF.

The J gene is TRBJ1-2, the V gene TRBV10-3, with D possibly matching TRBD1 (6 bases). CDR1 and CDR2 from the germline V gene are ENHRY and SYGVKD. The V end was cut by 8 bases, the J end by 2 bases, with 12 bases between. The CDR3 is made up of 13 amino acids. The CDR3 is CAIGGGQNYGYTF. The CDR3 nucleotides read TGTGCCATCGGGGGAGGACAGAACTATGGCTACACCTTC.